Below, 26 T cell receptor beta chains from the same sample are listed, as sequenced in a study of T cells after yellow fever vaccination. TCRdb called the 5' RACE reads again in MiXCR, with one record for every CDR3 protein. Here the sample spans just under 600,000 distinct CDR3 sequences, roughly 14% being singletons. The specimen was PBMCs, collected on the day of the yellow fever booster vaccination. The receptors here all came from a man under 40 who received the YFV17D yellow fever vaccine.

This clonotype was detected only a few times. The rearrangement joins TRBV20-1 to TRBJ2-3, with TRBD2 as a possible D gene (5 bases). The V and J ends lost 1 base and 0 bases respectively, with 8 bases between them. The CDR3 extends over 14 amino acids. CDR1 is DFQATT and CDR2 is SNEGSKA in the germline V gene (reference sequence). The DNA of the CDR3 is TGCAGTGCTAGAGGAGGGTCTAGCACAGATACGCAGTATTTT. This sequence encodes CSARGGSSTDTQYF.

This clonotype has more than one count but fewer than ten. The DNA of the CDR3 is TGTGCCAGCAGCTTGGGGGTTCTAGCGGGAGGCAGACAAGAGACCCAGTACTTC. Its protein product is CASSLGVLAGGRQETQYF. V usage is TRBV11-2 and J usage is TRBJ2-5, with 11 bases aligning to TRBD2. There are 18 residues in the CDR3. Per the germline V gene, CDR1 is SGHAT and CDR2 is FQNNGV. Trimming cost V 3 bases and J 2 bases; bases outside gene matches: 11.

V is TRBV20-1 and J is TRBJ2-1; possible D gene TRBD2, 6 bases. The CDR3 loop spans 15 amino acids. With 7 bases removed from V and 6 bases from J, the gap between germline ends came to 22 bases. CDR1 and CDR2 (germline): DFQATT, SNEGSKA (reference sequence). CDR3 DNA sequence: TGCAGTGGCAACCCCCCTAGCGTTCGTGCCAATGAGCAGTTCTTC. Residues: CSGNPPSVRANEQFF.

This clonotype was seen a handful of times. CDR3 loop: CASSPLKQGFAKNIQYF. CDR3 sequence (DNA): TGTGCCAGCAGTCCCCTCAAACAGGGATTCGCCAAAAACATTCAGTACTTC. The V call is TRBV6-2 or TRBV6-3, the J call TRBJ2-4, with TRBD1 as a possible D gene (6 bases). This CDR3 comprises 17 residues. The V and J ends lost 5 bases and 1 base respectively, with 18 bases between them. The V gene's germline CDR1 is MNHEY and CDR2 SVGEGT.

This clonotype came up many times. V and J are TRBV27 and TRBJ2-7, with TRBD2 identical over 13 bases. V was pared by 7 bases and J by 0 bases, with 12 bases of the junction left unmatched. CDR3 length equals 18 residues. Per germline, CDR1 MNHEY and CDR2 SMNVEV (reference sequence). The CDR3 region has the DNA TGTGCCAGCACCCCACTGCCCGGGACTAGCGGGATCTCCTACGAGCAGTACTTC. Translated: CASTPLPGTSGISYEQYF.

Only a few counts were recorded for this clonotype. The chain has TRBV29-1 and TRBJ2-6, with TRBD1 identical over 7 bases. Trimming cost V 6 bases and J 2 bases; bases outside gene matches: 4. The germline gives CDR1 SQVTM, CDR2 ANQGSEA. The CDR3 consists of 14 residues. Written as DNA, the CDR3 is TGCAGCGTGGGAACAGGGGCTGGGGCCAACGTCCTGACTTTC. Protein: CSVGTGAGANVLTF. The full variable domain, completed using reference TRBV29-1 and TRBJ2-6, is SAVISQKPSRDICQRGTSLTIQCQVDSQVTMMFWYRQQPGQSLTLIATANQGSEATYESGFVIDKFPISRPNLTFSTLTVSNMSPEDSSIYLCSVGTGAGANVLTFGAGSRLTVL.

This clonotype was counted between two and nine times. The CDR3 bases are TGTGCCATCAGTGGGCTTAGCGGGAGGGCCTCCTACGAGCAGTACTTC. Translating gives CAISGLSGRASYEQYF. The chain is built from TRBV10-3 and TRBJ2-7; 11 bases match TRBD2. Trimming cost V 4 bases and J 0 bases; bases outside gene matches: 5. CDR3 length: 16 amino acids. Germline CDR1 reads ENHRY; CDR2 reads SYGVKD.

The sample holds a few counts of this clonotype. J is TRBJ1-1 and V is TRBV7-9; the D gene is possibly TRBD1 (6 bases). V lost 4 bases to trimming and J lost 7 bases, with 10 bases between them. The length of the CDR3 is 12 residues. The germline CDR1 and CDR2 sequences are SEHNR and FQNEAQ (reference sequence). Written as DNA, the CDR3 is TGTGCCAGCAGCTCCCGGACAGTTGAAGCTTTCTTT. Its translation is CASSSRTVEAFF.

The J gene is TRBJ2-7, the V gene TRBV20-1, with D maybe TRBD2 (6 bases). Trimming took off 6 bases at V and 2 bases at J, with 20 bases between the two ends. The CDR3 sequence is 15 residues long. The V gene's germline CDR1 is DFQATT and CDR2 SNEGSKA (reference sequence). The DNA for the CDR3 is TGCAGTGCCCAACGGAGGAGGGCCGGCCCCTACGAGCAGTACTTC. It specifies CSAQRRRAGPYEQYF.

This clonotype was counted a few times. The chain has TRBV12-3 or TRBV12-4 and TRBJ1-4; D is undetermined. The CDR3 loop spans 12 amino acids. With 8 bases removed from V and 5 bases from J, the gap between germline ends came to 9 bases. This CDR3 is CASGLGNEKLFF. Written as DNA, the CDR3 is TGTGCCAGCGGGCTGGGAAATGAAAAACTGTTTTTT.

This clonotype was seen only a few times. This chain links TRBV6-2 or TRBV6-3 with TRBJ1-1; a weak D match, TRBD1 (6 bases). The CDR3 extends over 16 amino acids. Germline CDR1 is MNHEY and CDR2 is SVGEGT. V was pared by 7 bases and J by 4 bases, with 22 bases between. The CDR3 here is CASKPSRGARSTEAFF. In DNA, the CDR3 is TGTGCCAGCAAACCCTCAAGGGGGGCGCGGAGCACTGAAGCTTTCTTT.

This clonotype was observed at least ten times. The chain uses TRBV24-1 and TRBJ2-5; 8 bases align to TRBD1. CDR3 size: 12 residues. CDR1 is KGHDR, CDR2 SFDVKD, per germline. V dropped 12 bases and J dropped 5; count of bases not matched to a gene: 7. CDR3 sequence (DNA): TGTGCCGTACAGGGGGACCTGGAGACCCAGTACTTC. Protein product: CAVQGDLETQYF.

The rearrangement links TRBV12-3 or TRBV12-4 to TRBJ2-7, with D possibly TRBD2 on 5 matching bases. This CDR3 region has 13 residues. Trimming pared 7 bases from V and 7 bases from J, leaving 17 bases between. Here the CDR3 reads CASTQKYPGEQYF. The CDR3 bases are TGTGCCAGCACCCAAAAATACCCGGGGGAGCAGTACTTC.

This clonotype was seen a few times. The V call is TRBV20-1, the J call TRBJ2-7; D gene unclear. V was shortened by 5 bases and J by 0 bases, with 14 bases between the two germline ends. Germline V gives CDR1 DFQATT, CDR2 SNEGSKA (reference sequence). This CDR3 contains 14 residues. CDR3 amino acids: CSASDLPFSYEQYF. The CDR3 bases are TGCAGTGCTTCCGACCTACCTTTCTCCTACGAGCAGTACTTC.

The chain combines TRBV12-3 or TRBV12-4 with TRBJ1-6; possible D gene TRBD1, 5 bases. Between the trimmed V and J ends, which lost 4 bases and 4 bases, there was a span of 8 bases. This CDR3 is built from 14 residues. The CDR3 nucleotides are TGTGCCAGCAGTTGGGCAGGGTATAATTCACCCCTCCACTTT. It specifies CASSWAGYNSPLHF.

The CDR3 sequence: CASNPGSGSTDTQYF. The CDR3 nucleotides are TGTGCCAGCAACCCTGGTAGCGGGAGCACAGATACGCAGTATTTT. The J gene is TRBJ2-3, the V gene TRBV27; TRBD2 aligns across 7 bases. Germline V gives CDR1 MNHEY, CDR2 SMNVEV (reference sequence). The CDR3 consists of 15 residues. J was trimmed by 0 bases and V by 7 bases; bases with no gene match: 7.

The CDR3 here is CASSSPGAVNEQFF. The DNA for the CDR3 is TGTGCCAGCAGCTCCCCGGGAGCAGTCAATGAGCAGTTCTTC. The chain links TRBV5-4 to TRBJ2-1, with D possibly TRBD2 on 6 matching bases. Per the germline V gene, CDR1 is SGHNT and CDR2 is YYREEE (reference sequence). Deletions cut 3 bases from V and 6 bases from J, with 13 bases between. The CDR3 extends over 14 amino acids. The variable domain in full, completed from reference TRBV5-4 and TRBJ2-1, reads ETGVTQSPTHLIKTRGQQVTLRCSSQSGHNTVSWYQQALGQGPQFIFQYYREEENGRGNFPPRFSGLQFPNYSSELNVNALELDDSALYLCASSSPGAVNEQFFGPGTRLTVL.

The rearrangement uses TRBV14 and TRBJ2-7; D not certain. The CDR3 loop spans 15 amino acids. V gave up 4 bases and J gave up 1 base, with 14 bases separating them. From germline, CDR1 is SGHDN and CDR2 FVKESK. The chain's CDR3 is CASSRPHAPSYEQYF. The CDR3 bases are TGTGCCAGCAGCCGTCCTCACGCCCCGTCCTACGAGCAGTACTTC.

This clonotype was counted between two and nine times. The gene calls are TRBV12-3 or TRBV12-4 and TRBJ1-1, with D unclear. Trimming pared 9 bases from V and 3 bases from J, leaving 17 bases between. This CDR3 spans 14 amino acids. The CDR3 sequence: CASRVSGSDTEAFF. The DNA for the CDR3 is TGTGCCAGTAGAGTTTCGGGGTCGGACACTGAAGCTTTCTTT.

In this sample, this clonotype turned up many times. The chain employs TRBV19 and TRBJ2-4; D is unresolved. Germline V gene lookup returns CDR1 LNHDA and CDR2 SQIVND (reference sequence). The CDR3 runs to 11 residues. V lost 3 bases, J lost 16 bases, and 13 bases lay in between. The CDR3: CASSIGSTSYF. The CDR3 nucleotides read TGTGCCAGTAGTATCGGGTCGACTTCCTACTTC.

This chain connects TRBV29-1 to TRBJ1-2; 8 nucleotides line up with TRBD1. CDR1 and CDR2 from the germline V gene are SQVTM and ANQGSEA. The CDR3 has 16 amino acids. Trimming took 5 bases from V and 3 from J; bases not matched to a gene: 14. In DNA form, the CDR3 reads TGCAGCGTTCCTACAATGGACAGGGAGGATCACTATGGCTACACCTTC. Encoded protein: CSVPTMDREDHYGYTF.

This clonotype came up many times. CDR3 loop: CSLAGVGNEQFF. The CDR3 DNA is TGCAGTTTAGCGGGAGTTGGCAATGAGCAGTTCTTC. J is TRBJ2-1 and V is TRBV29-1; 9 nucleotides align to TRBD2. CDR3 size: 12 residues. The germline gives CDR1 SQVTM, CDR2 ANQGSEA.

This clonotype was seen only a few times. The chain employs TRBV20-1 and TRBJ2-2; TRBD1 matches at 7 bases. Per germline, CDR1 DFQATT and CDR2 SNEGSKA (reference sequence). V dropped 6 bases and J dropped 5; count of bases not matched to a gene: 6. This CDR3 has 13 amino acids. The CDR3 sequence is CSAGGDATGELFF. The CDR3 coding sequence is TGCAGTGCAGGGGGCGATGCAACCGGGGAGCTGTTTTTT.

V gene TRBV30 combines with J gene TRBJ2-7; D unclear. Germline assignment: CDR1 GTSNPN and CDR2 SVGIG (reference sequence). V lost 0 bases to trimming and J lost 4 bases, with 16 bases between them. The CDR3 extends over 15 amino acids. The CDR3 DNA reads as TGTGCCTGGAGTGTATGGCGGCAGTGGAAGTACGAGCAGTACTTC. Residues: CAWSVWRQWKYEQYF.

In this sample, this clonotype turned up a few times. The V gene is TRBV18, the J gene TRBJ1-1; 7 nucleotides match TRBD1. The CDR3 runs to 15 residues. V shed 6 bases and J 1 base; nucleotides not matched to a gene: 8. The V gene's germline CDR1 is KGHSH and CDR2 LQKENI. The CDR3 protein is CASSTGQKSNTEAFF. CDR3 nucleotide sequence: TGTGCCAGCTCCACGGGACAGAAGTCGAACACTGAAGCTTTCTTT.

This clonotype was observed a handful of times. The chain combines TRBV14 with TRBJ2-5; D possibly corresponds to TRBD2 (5 bases). V was cut by 1 base and J by 6 bases, with 9 bases left in between. This CDR3 is 13 amino acids long. Germline CDR1 is SGHDN and CDR2 is FVKESK. The CDR3 loop is CASSQVPSQTQYF. DNA of the CDR3: TGTGCCAGCAGCCAAGTCCCTAGCCAGACCCAGTACTTC.